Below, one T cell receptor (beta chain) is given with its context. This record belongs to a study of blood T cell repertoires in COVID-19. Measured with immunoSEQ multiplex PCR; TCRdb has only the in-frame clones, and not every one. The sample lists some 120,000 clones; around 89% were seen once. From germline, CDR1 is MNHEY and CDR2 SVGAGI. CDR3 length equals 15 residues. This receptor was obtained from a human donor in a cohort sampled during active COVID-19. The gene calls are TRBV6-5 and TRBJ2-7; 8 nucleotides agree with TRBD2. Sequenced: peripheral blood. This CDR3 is CPTSYDGGGTYEQYF. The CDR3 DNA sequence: TGTCCCACCAGTTACGACGGGGGGGGGACCTACGAGCAGTACTTC.